This TCR beta chain was profiled in a study of blood T cell repertoires in COVID-19. Study-wide background: Specimens from acute and convalescent COVID-19 originated in the United States, Italy and Spain. The cDNA or gDNA used as material had been derived from T cells, B-cell-depleted T cells, or PBMCs.

Original processing methods: Scientists estimated how many nucleated cells there were by amplifying reference gene primers. Produced via immunoSEQ multiplex PCR; TCRdb's table is partial and in-frame only. V and J calls and clone size come straight from that table; D and trimming were deduced from the DNA. The sample includes under 400,000 clones, almost 90% of them seen just once. The V gene end was trimmed by 3 bases and the J gene end by 8 bases; junction bases not matched to a gene: 8. This CDR3 contains 14 residues. Germline CDR1 and CDR2: SQVTM and ANQGSEA. Enrolment of Seattle patients took place during active infection, and they were followed longitudinally.

The source material was peripheral blood. The clonotype comes from a woman in her 30s with COVID-19, enrolled during active disease. V and J are TRBV29-1 and TRBJ1-1, with 11 bases matching TRBD1. In DNA form, the CDR3 reads TGCAGCGTTGAGGGGGACAGGGGGAGAGGGGAAGCTTTCTTT. It is translated as CSVEGDRGRGEAFF.